This TCR beta chain emerged from a study of regulatory T cells in long-lasting Graves disease. Study results and caveats: Patients with persistent Graves' had lower TCR diversity than newly diagnosed patients.

Building the TCR beta libraries relied on iRepertoire HTBI primers, and CDR3 regions underwent Arm-PCR. TCRdb used MiXCR to reprocess the multiplex PCR reads, holding one entry per CDR3 protein. The data show 400,000 to 600,000 distinct CDR3 sequences, 20% to 25% seen once. Many counts were recorded for this clonotype. What it recognizes is unknown. Documented time point: persistent/refractory GD, antithyroid drugs over 5 years with positive TRAb. After RNA was extracted from PBMCs, the TCR library was made from it. This CDR3 comprises 14 residues. V trimming: 5 bases; J trimming: 4 bases; junction bases outside the gene matches: 6. Germline-derived CDR1 and CDR2 are KGHDR and SFDVKD.

The starting material was peripheral blood mononuclear cells (PBMCs), obtained when the disease was refractory, from a patient treated with antithyroid drugs. V gene TRBV24-1 combines with J gene TRBJ2-5; TRBD1 matches at 7 bases. The sequence was obtained from a female donor with Graves disease. This chain's CDR3 is CATSGTGVPETQYF. CDR3 nucleotide sequence: TGTGCCACCAGTGGTACAGGGGTTCCAGAGACCCAGTACTTC.